This T cell receptor beta chain was recovered during a study of T-cell reconstitution after alpha-beta-depleted transplantation in children. Findings and limits, study-wide: Where some patients showed high TCRbeta diversity at day 60, it came from recipient T cells and thymic progenitors that had survived. The origin of alpha-beta T cells about two months after transplant was reportedly several hundred expanded graft clones. When one year had passed after transplant, most T-cell counts and diversity came from newly produced T cells.

Preparation of the TCRbeta library was carried out with unique molecular identifiers. A single record per CDR3 protein comes from TCRdb applying MiXCR to the PCR reads. The data contain more than 40,000 distinct CDR3 sequences, around 56% of them singletons. For this clonotype: Its specificity is not known.

The CDR3 spans 16 residues. V shed 1 base and J 4 bases; nucleotides not matched to a gene: 6. CDR1 and CDR2 from the germline V gene are DFQATT and SNEGSKA (reference sequence). The chain links TRBV20-1 to TRBJ2-3; 12 nucleotides match TRBD2. Here the sequenced sample was peripheral blood, taken before TCRalphabeta/CD19-depleted stem cell transplant. This TCR was sampled from a boy under three years old with SCID, due to receive a stem cell transplant. Here the CDR3 reads CSARGPSGGAADTQYF. For the CDR3, the DNA is TGCAGTGCTAGAGGCCCTAGCGGGGGGGCAGCAGATACGCAGTATTTT.